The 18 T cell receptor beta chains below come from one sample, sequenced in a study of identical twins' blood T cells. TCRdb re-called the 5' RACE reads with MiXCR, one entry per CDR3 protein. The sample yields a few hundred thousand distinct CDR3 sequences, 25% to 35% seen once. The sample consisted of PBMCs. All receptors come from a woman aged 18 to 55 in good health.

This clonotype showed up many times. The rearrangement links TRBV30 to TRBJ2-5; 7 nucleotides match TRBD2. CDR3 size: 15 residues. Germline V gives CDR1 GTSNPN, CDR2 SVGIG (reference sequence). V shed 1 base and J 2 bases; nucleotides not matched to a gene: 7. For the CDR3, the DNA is TGTGCCTGGAGTGGGGCTAGCGGTTATCAAGAGACCCAGTACTTC. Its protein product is CAWSGASGYQETQYF.

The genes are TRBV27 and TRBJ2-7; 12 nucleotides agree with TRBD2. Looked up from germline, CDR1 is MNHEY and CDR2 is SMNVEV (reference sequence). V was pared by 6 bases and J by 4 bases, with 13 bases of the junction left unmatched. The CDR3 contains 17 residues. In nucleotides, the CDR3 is TGTGCCAGCAGCCGAGCCTATCGACTAGCGGGAGTATACGAGCAGTACTTC. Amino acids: CASSRAYRLAGVYEQYF.

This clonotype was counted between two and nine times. In DNA, the CDR3 is TGCGCCAGCAGCCAAGATAGGACAGTAAGCAATCAGCCCCAGCATTTT. The encoded protein is CASSQDRTVSNQPQHF. The chain combines TRBV4-3 with TRBJ1-5; D possibly corresponds to TRBD1 (6 bases). V lost 0 bases and J 1 base, leaving 10 bases between the germline ends. The CDR3 contains 16 residues. Germline V gives CDR1 LGHNA, CDR2 YSLEER.

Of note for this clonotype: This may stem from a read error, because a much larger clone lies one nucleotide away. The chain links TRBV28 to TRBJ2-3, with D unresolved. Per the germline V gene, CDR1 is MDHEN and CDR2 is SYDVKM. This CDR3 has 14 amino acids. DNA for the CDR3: TGTGCCAGCATTTTAGGTACAACCACAGATACGCAGTATTTT. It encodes CASILGTTTDTQYF.

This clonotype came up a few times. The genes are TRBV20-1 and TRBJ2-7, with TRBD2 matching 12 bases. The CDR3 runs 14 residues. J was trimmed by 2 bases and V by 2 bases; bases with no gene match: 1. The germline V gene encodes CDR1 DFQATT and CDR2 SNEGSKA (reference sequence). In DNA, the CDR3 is TGCAGTGCTAGACTAGCGGGAGGGACCTACGAGCAGTACTTC. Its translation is CSARLAGGTYEQYF.

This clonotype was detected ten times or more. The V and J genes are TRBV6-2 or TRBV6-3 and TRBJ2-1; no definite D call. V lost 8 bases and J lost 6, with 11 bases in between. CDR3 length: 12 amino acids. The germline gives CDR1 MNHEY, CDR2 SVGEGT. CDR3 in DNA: TGTGCCAGCGCGTGGGTATTCAATGAGCAGTTCTTC. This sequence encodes CASAWVFNEQFF.

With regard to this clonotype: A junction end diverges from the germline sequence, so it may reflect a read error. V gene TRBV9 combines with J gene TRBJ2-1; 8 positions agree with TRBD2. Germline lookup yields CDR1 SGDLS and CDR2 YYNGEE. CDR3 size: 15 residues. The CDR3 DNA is TGTGCCAGCATCGTAGACGGGGGGGCCTCTGATGAGCAGTTCTTC. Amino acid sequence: CASIVDGGASDEQFF.

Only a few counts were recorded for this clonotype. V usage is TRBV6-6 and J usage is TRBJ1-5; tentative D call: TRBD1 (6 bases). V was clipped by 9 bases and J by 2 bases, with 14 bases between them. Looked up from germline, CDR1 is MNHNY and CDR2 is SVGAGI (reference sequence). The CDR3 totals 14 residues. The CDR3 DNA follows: TGTGCCAGTGAGGGGGAGTGGGGCAATCAGCCCCAGCATTTT. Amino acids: CASEGEWGNQPQHF.

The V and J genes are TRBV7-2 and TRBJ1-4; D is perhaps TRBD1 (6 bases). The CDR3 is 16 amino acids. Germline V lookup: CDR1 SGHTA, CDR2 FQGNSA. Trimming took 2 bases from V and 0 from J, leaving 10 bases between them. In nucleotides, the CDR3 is TGTGCCAGCAGCTTAAGCGACAGGCCAACTAATGAAAAACTGTTTTTT. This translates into CASSLSDRPTNEKLFF. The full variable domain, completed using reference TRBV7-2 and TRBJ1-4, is GAGVSQSPSNKVTEKGKDVELRCDPISGHTALYWYRQSLGQGLEFLIYFQGNSAPDKSGLPSDRFSAERTGGSVSTLTIQRTQQEDSAVYLCASSLSDRPTNEKLFFGSGTQLSVL.

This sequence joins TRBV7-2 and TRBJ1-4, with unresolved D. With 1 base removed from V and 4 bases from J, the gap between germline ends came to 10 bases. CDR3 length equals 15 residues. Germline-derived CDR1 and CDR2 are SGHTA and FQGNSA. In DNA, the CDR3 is TGTGCCAGCAGCTTAGTTTTTAGTGTTAATGAAAAACTGTTTTTT. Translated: CASSLVFSVNEKLFF.

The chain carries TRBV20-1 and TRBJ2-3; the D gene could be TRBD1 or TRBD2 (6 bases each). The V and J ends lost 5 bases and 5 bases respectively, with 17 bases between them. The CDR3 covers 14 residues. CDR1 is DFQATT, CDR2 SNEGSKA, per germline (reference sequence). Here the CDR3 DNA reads TGCAGTGCTTCCCCCGGGGGCGTTATAGATACGCAGTATTTT. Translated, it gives CSASPGGVIDTQYF.

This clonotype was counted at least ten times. CDR3 coding DNA: TGTGCCAGCAGTCAAGCGAGCGTGACAGGGACTGAAGCTTTCTTT. Translation gives CASSQASVTGTEAFF. The chain carries TRBV6-6 and TRBJ1-1; TRBD1 agrees at 7 bases. The CDR3 runs 15 residues. The V and J ends lost 5 bases and 5 bases, in that order; junction bases with no gene match: 11. CDR1 and CDR2 (germline): MNHNY, SVGAGI (reference sequence).

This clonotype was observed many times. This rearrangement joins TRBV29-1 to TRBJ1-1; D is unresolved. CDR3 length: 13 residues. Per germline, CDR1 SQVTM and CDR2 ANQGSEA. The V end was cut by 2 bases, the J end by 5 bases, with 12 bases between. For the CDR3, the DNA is TGCAGCGTTGAACTGGGTGAAGGTACTGAAGCTTTCTTT. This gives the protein CSVELGEGTEAFF.

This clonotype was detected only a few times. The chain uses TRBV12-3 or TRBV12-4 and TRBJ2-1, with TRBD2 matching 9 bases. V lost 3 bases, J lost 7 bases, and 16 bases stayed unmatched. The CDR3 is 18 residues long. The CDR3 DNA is TGTGCCAGCAGTTTTGGGGTTTATAGCGGGAGATCGCGAAATGAGCAGTTCTTC. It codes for CASSFGVYSGRSRNEQFF.

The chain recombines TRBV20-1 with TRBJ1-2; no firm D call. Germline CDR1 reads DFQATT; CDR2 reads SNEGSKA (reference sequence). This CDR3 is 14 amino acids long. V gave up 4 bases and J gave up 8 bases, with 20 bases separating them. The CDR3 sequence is CSATPGAVAYGYTF. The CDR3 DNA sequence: TGCAGTGCTACCCCCGGAGCAGTCGCATACGGCTACACCTTC.

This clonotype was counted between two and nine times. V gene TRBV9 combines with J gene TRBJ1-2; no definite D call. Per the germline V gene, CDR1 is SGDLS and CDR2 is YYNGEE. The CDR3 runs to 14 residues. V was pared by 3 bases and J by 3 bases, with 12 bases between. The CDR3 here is CASSAPGQDYGYTF. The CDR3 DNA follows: TGTGCCAGCAGCGCTCCGGGCCAAGACTATGGCTACACCTTC.

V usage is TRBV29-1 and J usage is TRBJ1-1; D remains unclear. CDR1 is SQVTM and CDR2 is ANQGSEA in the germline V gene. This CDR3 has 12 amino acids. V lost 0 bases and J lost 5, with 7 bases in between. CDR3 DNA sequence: TGCAGCGTTGAAGAGGGCGTAACTGAAGCTTTCTTT. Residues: CSVEEGVTEAFF.

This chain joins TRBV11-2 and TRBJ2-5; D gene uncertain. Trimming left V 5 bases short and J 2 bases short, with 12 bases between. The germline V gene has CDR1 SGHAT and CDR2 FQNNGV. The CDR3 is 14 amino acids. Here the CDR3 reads CASSGRTHQETQYF. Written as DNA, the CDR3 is TGTGCCAGCAGCGGAAGAACTCATCAAGAGACCCAGTACTTC.